Presented here are 17 T cell receptor beta chains from one specimen sequenced in a study of CD8 T cells in Susac syndrome. Reverse transcription of 0.5 to 1 ug RNA was performed with random hexamers. Each CDR3 protein is one row after TCRdb ran MiXCR on the immunoSEQ multiplex PCR reads. The table shows approximately 120,000 distinct CDR3 sequences, with about nine tenths occurring only once. Input material: CD4+ T cells from PBMCs. The receptors come from a human donor in good health.

The chain combines TRBV5-1 with TRBJ2-5; the D is unclear. Germline CDR1 is SGHRS and CDR2 is YFSETQ. This CDR3 is 13 amino acids long. V was clipped by 3 bases and J by 2 bases, with 8 bases between them. CDR3 DNA sequence: TGCGCCAGCAGCTCGACTCTACAAGAGACCCAGTACTTC. Translating gives CASSSTLQETQYF.

This clonotype showed up just a few times. CDR3 residues: CSARDLGVEQYF. In DNA form, the CDR3 reads TGCAGTGCTAGAGACCTAGGGGTCGAGCAGTACTTC. V gene TRBV20-1 combines with J gene TRBJ2-7, with D possibly being TRBD1 (5 bases). Germline V CDR1 and CDR2: DFQATT, SNEGSKA (reference sequence). The CDR3 loop spans 12 amino acids. Trimming cost V 0 bases and J 6 bases, with 9 bases left between them.

The chain carries TRBV7-8 and TRBJ2-6; D is possibly TRBD1 (5 bases). This CDR3 is built from 16 residues. The V and J ends lost 1 base and 7 bases respectively, with 14 bases between them. Per the germline V gene, CDR1 is SGHVS and CDR2 is FQNEAQ. The CDR3 nucleotides read TGTGCCAGCAGCTTAGTAAGCAGGGATATTGCCAACGTCCTGACTTTC. It codes for CASSLVSRDIANVLTF.

The V gene is TRBV20-1, the J gene TRBJ1-5, with D perhaps TRBD1 (5 bases). Germline CDR1 is DFQATT and CDR2 is SNEGSKA (reference sequence). V lost 5 bases and J 2 bases, leaving 13 bases between the germline ends. The CDR3 sequence is 14 residues long. CDR3 region: CSAGFGGGNQPQHF. The CDR3 DNA follows: TGCAGTGCTGGATTTGGGGGGGGCAATCAGCCCCAGCATTTT.

This sequence joins TRBV25-1 and TRBJ1-1, with no clear D. V was trimmed by 6 bases and J by 3 bases, leaving 14 bases between them. The length of the CDR3 is 14 residues. Germline CDR1 is MGHDK and CDR2 is SYGVNS. CDR3 DNA sequence: TGTGCCAGCAGGGAGACGAGGAGGGACACTGAAGCTTTCTTT. Its protein product is CASRETRRDTEAFF.

V and J are TRBV15 and TRBJ2-7; TRBD2 matches at 8 bases. Per germline, CDR1 LNHNV and CDR2 YYDKDF (reference sequence). V shed 3 bases and J 3 bases; nucleotides not matched to a gene: 1. This CDR3 is built from 13 residues. CDR3 coding DNA: TGTGCCACCAGCAGGGGGACTAGCTACGAGCAGTACTTC. Encoded protein: CATSRGTSYEQYF.

The gene calls are TRBV6-2 or TRBV6-3 and TRBJ2-4, with a tentative D call TRBD1 (5 bases). CDR1 MNHEY and CDR2 SVGEGT come from the germline V gene. The CDR3 consists of 14 residues. Trimming took 6 bases from V and 8 from J, leaving 17 bases between them. In nucleotides, the CDR3 is TGTGCCAGCAGCAAGGGCAGAGAACAGGACATTCAGTACTTC. Residues: CASSKGREQDIQYF.

This clonotype was recorded once. The chain carries TRBV19 and TRBJ2-5; 10 nucleotides line up with TRBD2. The CDR3 loop spans 14 amino acids. V lost 4 bases to trimming and J lost 4 bases; unmatched junction nucleotides: 3. Germline CDR1 is LNHDA and CDR2 is SQIVND (reference sequence). The DNA for the CDR3 is TGTGCCAGTAGTACCAGCGGGAGGGCAGAGACCCAGTACTTC. Its protein product is CASSTSGRAETQYF.

V is TRBV6-5 and J is TRBJ2-7; 7 bases map to TRBD1. CDR3 length: 15 amino acids. The V segment lost 6 bases and the J segment 6 bases; nucleotides outside the gene matches: 14. CDR1 MNHEY and CDR2 SVGAGI come from the germline V gene. The CDR3 DNA is TGTGCCAGCAGGATGACCGGGACAGAGGGCCTCGAGCAGTACTTC. Encoded protein: CASRMTGTEGLEQYF.

The V gene is TRBV9, the J gene TRBJ2-2; 7 positions match TRBD1. V was pared by 4 bases and J by 6 bases, with 9 bases of the junction left unmatched. Germline loops: CDR1 SGDLS, CDR2 YYNGEE. This CDR3 has 15 residues. The CDR3 DNA sequence: TGTGCCAGCAGCCCCCACCACAGGGGCGCCGGGGAGCTGTTTTTT. Its translation: CASSPHHRGAGELFF. Using reference TRBV9 and TRBJ2-2 for the parts outside the CDR3, the full variable domain is DSGVTQTPKHLITATGQRVTLRCSPRSGDLSVYWYQQSLDQGLQFLIQYYNGEERAKGNILERFSAQQFPDLHSELNLSSLELGDSALYFCASSPHHRGAGELFFGEGSRLTVL.

The chain is built from TRBV7-9 and TRBJ1-3; D is perhaps TRBD1 (5 bases). Trimming removed 3 bases from V and 0 bases from J, with 12 bases in between. Looked up from germline, CDR1 is SEHNR and CDR2 is FQNEAQ (reference sequence). This CDR3 has 16 amino acids. The CDR3 bases are TGTGCCAGCAGCTTTCTTTCAGGGCACTCTGGAAACACCATATATTTT. The encoded protein is CASSFLSGHSGNTIYF.

This rearrangement joins TRBV18 to TRBJ2-1, with D maybe TRBD2 (5 bases). Per germline, CDR1 KGHSH and CDR2 LQKENI. This CDR3 is 14 amino acids long. Trimming left V 4 bases short and J 5 bases short, with 12 bases between. The DNA of the CDR3 is TGTGCCAGCTCACTACTAGGTTCGAACAATGAGCAGTTCTTC. It is translated as CASSLLGSNNEQFF.

The chain uses TRBV9 and TRBJ1-1, with D tentatively TRBD1 (6 bases). The V and J ends lost 0 bases and 6 bases respectively, with 15 bases between them. The CDR3 is made up of 15 amino acids. Germline assignment: CDR1 SGDLS and CDR2 YYNGEE. The CDR3 DNA reads TGTGCCAGCAGCGTAGCTCTAGGGGGTTTCGCTGAAGCTTTCTTT. The encoded protein is CASSVALGGFAEAFF.

The chain uses TRBV29-1 and TRBJ1-2; 7 bases line up with TRBD1. J was trimmed by 5 bases and V by 7 bases; bases with no gene match: 10. The CDR3 contains 13 residues. Per germline, CDR1 SQVTM and CDR2 ANQGSEA. CDR3 in amino acids: CSALDRQGYGYTF. CDR3 nucleotides: TGCAGCGCCCTAGACCGACAGGGATATGGCTACACCTTC.

The chain links TRBV2 to TRBJ1-1, with D uncertain. The germline CDR1 and CDR2 sequences are SNHLY and FYNNEI. The V gene lost 1 base and the J gene lost 0 bases, with 3 bases spanning the gap. This CDR3 spans 13 amino acids. CDR3 region: CASSEEVNTEAFF. The CDR3 nucleotides are TGTGCCAGCAGTGAAGAAGTGAACACTGAAGCTTTCTTT.

The CDR3: CASTLIAGGNTGELFF. The DNA for the CDR3 is TGTGCCAGCACCCTGATAGCGGGTGGAAACACCGGGGAGCTGTTTTTT. The V gene is TRBV2, the J gene TRBJ2-2, with 7 bases fitting TRBD2. The CDR3 contains 16 residues. V lost 7 bases, J lost 2 bases, and 10 bases stayed unmatched. Germline CDR1 SNHLY, CDR2 FYNNEI.

This chain connects TRBV11-1 to TRBJ2-7, with D unresolved. This CDR3 has 20 amino acids. Germline CDR1 is SGHAT and CDR2 is FQDESV (reference sequence). Trimming shortened V by 1 base and J by 0 bases, and 25 bases separated the two germline ends. CDR3 sequence (DNA): TGTGCCAGCAGCTTAGATAAGGAAAGGTGGCTCATTACGAGCTCCTACGAGCAGTACTTC. Its translation: CASSLDKERWLITSSYEQYF.